The text below deals with one T cell receptor (beta chain). This sample is part of a study of blood T cell repertoires in COVID-19. Across the whole study: Acute-phase and convalescent COVID-19 samples originated in the United States, Italy and Spain. T cells, B-cell-depleted T cells, or PBMCs supplied cDNA or gDNA.

Authors' analysis steps: The assay estimated nucleated cells by amplifying reference gene primers. The repertoire was sequenced with immunoSEQ multiplex PCR; TCRdb's copy has only in-frame clones and lacks some. The V and J calls and clone size are taken from that table; D and trimming were inferred from the DNA. The repertoire includes 70,000 or so clones, approximately 90% of them detected once, and about 11% sits in the top ten. Sequencing used peripheral blood. The TCR comes from a man aged 70-80 years with active or convalescent COVID-19.

CDR3 nucleotides: TGTGCCAGCAGAGGCCGGGACTCATCTTTTGGGGCCAACGTCCTGACTTTC. It encodes CASRGRDSSFGANVLTF. The chain joins TRBV2 to TRBJ2-6; possible D gene TRBD2, 6 bases. V lost 6 bases and J 3 bases, leaving 18 bases between the germline ends. Germline V CDR1 and CDR2: SNHLY, FYNNEI. The CDR3 totals 17 residues.